This record looks at one T cell receptor beta chain sequence and its context. Its matching antigen is unknown. The data are from a study of T cells in localized non-small cell lung cancer. V lost 6 bases, J lost 5 bases, and 12 bases stayed unmatched. This CDR3 has 16 amino acids. Per the germline V gene, CDR1 is SNHLY and CDR2 is FYNNEI. Whole-study results and caveats: Median around 60 top-100 tumor clones were shared with paired adjacent lung. There was higher T cell clonality in uninvolved adjacent lung than in tumor, and it was highest there. Multi-region tumor sequencing was not done, so intratumor heterogeneity could not be excluded. A higher density of T cells in blood coincided with extended overall survival.

Assay: immunoSEQ multiplex PCR; the TCRdb copy retains only in-frame clones and omits some. The table lists around 69,000 clones, roughly 90% of them singletons. The chain combines TRBV2 with TRBJ2-3, with 9 bases fitting TRBD2. The receptor comes from a woman aged 40-70 years with stage I lung adenocarcinoma. The sequencing here drew on peripheral blood, taken before any cancer treatment. The CDR3 DNA reads TGTGCCAGCAGGGTTGGAGGAGCGGGAGGAAAAGATACGCAGTATTTT. This sequence encodes CASRVGGAGGKDTQYF. The whole variable domain, remainder taken from reference TRBV2 and TRBJ2-3, is EPEVTQTPSHQVTQMGQEVILRCVPISNHLYFYWYRQILGQKVEFLVSFYNNEISEKSEIFDDQFSVERPDGSNFTLKIRSTKLEDSAMYFCASRVGGAGGKDTQYFGPGTRLTVL.